This T cell receptor (beta chain) was documented in a study of cytomegalovirus exposure and HLA in healthy donors. V was pared by 0 bases and J by 4 bases, with 3 bases between. The germline gives CDR1 MGHRA, CDR2 YSYEKL. The CDR3 length is 12 residues. The primer mix had 60 Vbeta and 13 Jbeta primers. The protocol was immunoSEQ multiplex PCR, while the TCRdb copy is restricted to in-frame clones and leaves out a portion. The table records about 150,000 clones, under 90% of them present only once. The study sampled nominally healthy donors, though unrecorded immune exposures were likely. Sequencing input: PBMCs. The source is a man aged 18-30 years in good health and CMV-seronegative. V and J are TRBV4-1 and TRBJ1-2; D is unresolved. The CDR3 here is CASSQDRYGYTF. The CDR3 DNA sequence: TGCGCCAGCAGCCAAGATCGCTATGGCTACACCTTC.